Included here is one TCR beta chain sequence, with context. The germline gives CDR1 MNHEY, CDR2 SVGAGI. Deletions cut 2 bases from V and 4 bases from J, with 11 bases between. This CDR3 contains 14 residues. The entry originates in a study of blood T cell repertoires in COVID-19. The table came from immunoSEQ multiplex PCR; TCRdb's copy has only in-frame clones and leaves some out. The sample includes some 200,000 clones, about 88% of them seen just once. The TCR sequence derives from a man aged 50 to 60 with COVID-19, enrolled during active disease. The rearrangement uses TRBV6-5 and TRBJ1-2; D possibly corresponds to TRBD1 (5 bases). The sequencing input was peripheral blood. CDR3 nucleotide sequence: TGTGCCAGCAGTTACGGGGGGGGAAGCTATGGCTACACCTTC. The encoded protein is CASSYGGGSYGYTF.